This TCR beta chain was profiled in a study of T cells in Graves' hyperthyroidism and ophthalmopathy. In the study overall: Any treatment followed the collection of peripheral blood at initial diagnosis.

Regions amplified from RNA transcripts were the TCR beta CDR3 regions. The HTBI primer set served for first-round RT-PCR of the TCR CDR3. Each CDR3 protein gets one entry after TCRdb re-called the multiplex PCR reads with MiXCR. This sample has some 500,000 distinct CDR3 sequences, with around 24% found just once. This clonotype came up many times. This CDR3 is 14 amino acids long. The V gene's germline CDR1 is GTSNPN and CDR2 SVGIG (reference sequence). Trimming stripped 1 base from V and 0 bases from J, with 9 bases between. Sequencing was carried out using blood. This TCR was recovered from a woman aged 25 to 45 with Graves' ophthalmopathy. V gene TRBV30 combines with J gene TRBJ1-1; a weak D match, TRBD1 (5 bases). The DNA of the CDR3 is TGTGCCTGGAGTGAAGACAGCCTGAACACTGAAGCTTTCTTT. Translation gives CAWSEDSLNTEAFF.